This T cell receptor (beta chain) derives from a study of blood T cell repertoires in COVID-19. Whole-study context: COVID-19 samples collected from the United States, Italy and Spain covered acute and convalescent phases.

Enrolled through a virtual design, the participants were between 18 and 89 years of age and came from under 25 US areas. Trimming took off 0 bases at V and 0 bases at J, with 14 bases between the two ends. CDR3 length equals 17 residues. Germline V gives CDR1 SNHLY, CDR2 FYNNEI. In the original analysis: Using reference gene primer amplification, nucleated cell counts were estimated. Method: immunoSEQ multiplex PCR; TCRdb's copy keeps in-frame clones and lacks some. The DNA gave D and trimming, while V, J and clone size come from that table. This sample has some 270,000 clones; about 87% occur once, and the top ten carry roughly 4%.

The sequenced sample consisted of PBMCs or T cells enriched from blood (not recorded which). The chain links TRBV2 to TRBJ1-2; D is possibly TRBD1 (5 bases). The clonotype was recovered from a woman aged 30 to 39 with acute COVID-19. CDR3 nucleotide sequence: TGTGCCAGCAGTGAAGCGGGAGGGGCCCTCCCTAACTATGGCTACACCTTC. Translated, it gives CASSEAGGALPNYGYTF.